This record concerns one T cell receptor (beta chain) sequence. Its matching antigen is unknown. The CDR3 goes on 3 residues after the read ends, and that part is filled in from the germline J gene. Genomic DNA, averaging around 1,200 ng per sample, yielded TCR beta CDR3 via immunoSEQ. The repertoire was sequenced with immunoSEQ multiplex PCR; TCRdb's copy has only in-frame clones and lacks some. This table holds approximately 35,000 clones. The data derive from a study of T cells in women clearing cervical HPV infection. V shed 4 bases, J shed 5 bases, and the junction held 4 bases outside the gene matches. Germline lookup yields CDR1 LNHDA and CDR2 SQIVND (reference sequence). The CDR3 loop spans 13 amino acids. Study-wide results and limits: Cases and controls were distinguished at AUC about 0.86 by richness and V genes.

All participants had a single incident cervical HPV16 infection, and prevalent HPV16 infections were excluded. Sequencing input: blood buffy coat. The rearrangement joins TRBV19 to TRBJ2-5; TRBD1 matches at 7 bases. This receptor was taken from a woman aged 18 to 69 with a cervical HPV16 infection that either progressed to CIN3+ or cleared (not recorded which). CDR3 residues: CASSRGQRETQYF. The sequenced part of the CDR3 DNA is TGTGCCAGTAGTAGGGGACAGAGGGAGACC. Filled out from reference TRBV19 and TRBJ2-5, the complete variable domain reads DGGITQSPKYLFRKEGQNVTLSCEQNLNHDAMYWYRQDPGQGLRLIYYSQIVNDFQKGDIAEGYSVSREKKESFPLTVTSAQKNPTAFYLCASSRGQRETQYFGPGTRLLVL.